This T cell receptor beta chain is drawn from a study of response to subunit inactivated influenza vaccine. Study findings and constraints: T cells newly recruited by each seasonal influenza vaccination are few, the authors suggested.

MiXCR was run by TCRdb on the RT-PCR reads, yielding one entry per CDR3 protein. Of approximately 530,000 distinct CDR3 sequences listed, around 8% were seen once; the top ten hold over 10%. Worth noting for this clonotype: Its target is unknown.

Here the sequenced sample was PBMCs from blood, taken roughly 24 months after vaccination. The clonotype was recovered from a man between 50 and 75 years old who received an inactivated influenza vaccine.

The CDR3 bases are TGCGCCAGCAGCTTGGACTTCTCCTACGAGCAGTACTTC. Translating it yields CASSLDFSYEQYF. This chain uses TRBV5-1 with TRBJ2-7; D not certain. The CDR3 length is 13 residues. Trimming shortened V by 0 bases and J by 0 bases, and 4 bases separated the two germline ends. The V gene's germline CDR1 is SGHRS and CDR2 YFSETQ.